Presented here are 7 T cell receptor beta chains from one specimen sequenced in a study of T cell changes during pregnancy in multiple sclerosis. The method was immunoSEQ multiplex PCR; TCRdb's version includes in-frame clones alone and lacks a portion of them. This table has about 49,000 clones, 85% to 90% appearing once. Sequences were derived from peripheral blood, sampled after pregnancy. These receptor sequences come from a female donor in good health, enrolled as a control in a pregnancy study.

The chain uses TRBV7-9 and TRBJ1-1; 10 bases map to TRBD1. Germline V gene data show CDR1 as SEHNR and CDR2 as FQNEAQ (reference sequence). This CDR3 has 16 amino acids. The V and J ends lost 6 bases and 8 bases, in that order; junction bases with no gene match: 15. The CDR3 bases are TGTGCCAGCAGTCCCGGAGGGACAGGGGCTCCATCAGAAGCTTTCTTT. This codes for CASSPGGTGAPSEAFF.

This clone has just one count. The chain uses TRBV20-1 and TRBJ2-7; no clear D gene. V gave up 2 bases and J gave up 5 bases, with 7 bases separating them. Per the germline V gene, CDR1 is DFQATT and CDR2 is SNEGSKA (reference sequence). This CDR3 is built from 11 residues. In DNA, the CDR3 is TGCAGTGCTAGATCTCGGGACGAGCAGTACTTC. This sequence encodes CSARSRDEQYF.

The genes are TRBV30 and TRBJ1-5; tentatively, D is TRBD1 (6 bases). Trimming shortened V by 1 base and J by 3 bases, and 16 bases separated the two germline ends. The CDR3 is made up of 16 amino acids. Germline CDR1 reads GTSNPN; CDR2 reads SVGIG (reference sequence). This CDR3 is CAWSAQGGPPNQPQHF. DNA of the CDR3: TGTGCCTGGAGTGCACAGGGTGGACCCCCCAATCAGCCCCAGCATTTT.

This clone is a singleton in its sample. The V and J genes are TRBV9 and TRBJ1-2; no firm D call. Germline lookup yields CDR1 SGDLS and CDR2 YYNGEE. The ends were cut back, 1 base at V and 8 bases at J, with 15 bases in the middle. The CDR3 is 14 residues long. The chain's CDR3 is CASSVSYGSGGYTF. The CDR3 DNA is TGTGCCAGCAGCGTATCTTATGGTTCCGGGGGCTACACCTTC. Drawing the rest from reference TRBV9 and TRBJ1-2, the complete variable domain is DSGVTQTPKHLITATGQRVTLRCSPRSGDLSVYWYQQSLDQGLQFLIQYYNGEERAKGNILERFSAQQFPDLHSELNLSSLELGDSALYFCASSVSYGSGGYTFGSGTRLTVV.

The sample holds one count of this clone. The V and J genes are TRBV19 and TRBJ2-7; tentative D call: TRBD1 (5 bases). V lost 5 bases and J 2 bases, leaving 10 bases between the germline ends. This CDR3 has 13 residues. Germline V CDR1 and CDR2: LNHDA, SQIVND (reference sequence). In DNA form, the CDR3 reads TGTGCCAGTAGTCACGTCAGGGCCTACGAGCAGTACTTC. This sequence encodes CASSHVRAYEQYF.

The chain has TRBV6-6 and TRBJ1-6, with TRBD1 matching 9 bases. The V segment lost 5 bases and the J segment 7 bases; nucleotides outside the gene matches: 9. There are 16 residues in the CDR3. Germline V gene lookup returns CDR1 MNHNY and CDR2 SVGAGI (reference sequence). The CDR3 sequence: CASSPSTGGVNSPLHF. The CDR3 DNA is TGTGCCAGCAGTCCCTCGACAGGGGGGGTAAATTCACCCCTCCACTTT.

CDR3 in DNA: TGTGCCAGCAGCTTAGCCGGGTTGGCTGAGCAGTTCTTC. This codes for CASSLAGLAEQFF. The chain is built from TRBV7-2 and TRBJ2-1, with unresolved D. From germline, CDR1 is SGHTA and CDR2 FQGNSA. The CDR3 length is 13 residues. With 0 bases removed from V and 9 bases from J, the gap between germline ends came to 9 bases.